This TCR beta chain was sequenced during a study of CD8 T cells in Susac syndrome. In blood CD8+ and CD4+ T cells, TCR beta underwent sequencing. Overall study findings and caveats: TEMRA cells and active patients showed peak Susac CD8+ clonal expansion. Within total CD8+ repertoires, under 20 Susac-specific public clones were found, and within CD8+ TEMRA repertoires, about 5.

Reverse transcription of about 0.45 to 1 ug RNA used random hexamers. The CDR3 of TCR beta was amplified by immunoSEQ multiplex PCR across 54 Vbeta and 13 Jbeta. TCRdb reanalysed the immunoSEQ multiplex PCR reads using MiXCR and keeps one entry per CDR3 protein. The repertoire holds about 100,000 distinct CDR3 sequences, 95% seen once, with less than 0.35% in the top ten. CDR1 is MNHEY, CDR2 SMNVEV, per germline (reference sequence). There are 14 residues in the CDR3. With 6 bases clipped from V and 7 bases from J, the junction kept 8 bases outside the gene matches. Concerning this clonotype itself: The antigen remains undetermined.

Material: CD8+ T cells from PBMCs. The chain employs TRBV27 and TRBJ1-2; 10 nucleotides match TRBD1. This sequence was found in a human donor with Susac syndrome. This chain's CDR3 is CASRQTGGVPGYTF. CDR3 DNA sequence: TGTGCCAGCAGGCAGACAGGGGGCGTGCCTGGCTACACCTTC.